This T cell receptor (beta chain) was sequenced in a study of PD-L1 blockade in urothelial cancer. The CDR3 extends over 15 amino acids. J lost 0 bases, V lost 7 bases, and 5 bases had no gene match. Germline V gene data show CDR1 as LNHDA and CDR2 as SQIVND (reference sequence). TCRdb keeps only in-frame clones here, not all; method: immunoSEQ multiplex PCR. The sample records 15,000 to 20,000 clones, roughly 87% being singletons. This clone came up once. The sequence derives from a man in his fifties or sixties with urothelial cancer. The source was PBMCs, collected around atezolizumab (anti-PD-L1) treatment. The J gene is TRBJ1-5, the V gene TRBV19, with TRBD1 matching over 8 bases. CDR3 in DNA: TGTGCCAGTACCCCAGGACAGGGTAGCAATCAGCCCCAGCATTTT. The encoded protein is CASTPGQGSNQPQHF.